This T cell receptor beta chain is from a study of blood T cells in healthy people across ages. This CDR3 region has 12 residues. Germline assignment: CDR1 LGHDT and CDR2 YNNKEL (reference sequence). V lost 0 bases to trimming and J lost 10 bases, with 9 bases between them. Alongside a J-beta primer mix, a sample-barcoded 5' primer served in a second PCR lasting about 7 to 12 cycles. MiXCR, run by TCRdb on the 5' RACE reads, gives a single entry per CDR3 protein. This sample has roughly 800,000 distinct CDR3 sequences, with about three fifths found just once. The rearrangement links TRBV3-1 to TRBJ2-5; possible D gene TRBD2, 6 bases. The clonotype comes from a man aged 30 to 45 in good health. Sequencing was carried out using blood. The CDR3 sequence: CASSQDMEGQYF. DNA for the CDR3: TGTGCCAGCAGCCAAGATATGGAGGGCCAGTACTTC.